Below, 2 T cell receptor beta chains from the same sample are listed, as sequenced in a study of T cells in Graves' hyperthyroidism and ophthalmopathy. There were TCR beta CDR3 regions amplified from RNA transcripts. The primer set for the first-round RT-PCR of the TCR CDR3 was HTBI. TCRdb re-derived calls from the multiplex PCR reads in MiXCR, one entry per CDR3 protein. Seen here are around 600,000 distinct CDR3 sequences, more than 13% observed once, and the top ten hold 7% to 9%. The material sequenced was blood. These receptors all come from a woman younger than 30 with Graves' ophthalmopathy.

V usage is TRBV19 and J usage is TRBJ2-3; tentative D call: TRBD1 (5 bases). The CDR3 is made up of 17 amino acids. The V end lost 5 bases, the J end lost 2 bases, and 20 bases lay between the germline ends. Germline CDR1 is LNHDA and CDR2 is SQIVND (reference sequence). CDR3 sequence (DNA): TGTGCCAGTAGTTCCAGGGTCCTCAGCCTCAACACAGATACGCAGTATTTT. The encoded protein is CASSSRVLSLNTDTQYF.

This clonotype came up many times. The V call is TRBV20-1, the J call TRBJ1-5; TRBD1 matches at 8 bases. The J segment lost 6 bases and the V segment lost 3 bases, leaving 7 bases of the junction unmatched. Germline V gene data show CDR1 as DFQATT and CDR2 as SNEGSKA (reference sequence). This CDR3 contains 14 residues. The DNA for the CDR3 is TGCAGTGCTAGTGAAGACAGGGGAGGTCAGCCCCAGCATTTT. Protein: CSASEDRGGQPQHF.